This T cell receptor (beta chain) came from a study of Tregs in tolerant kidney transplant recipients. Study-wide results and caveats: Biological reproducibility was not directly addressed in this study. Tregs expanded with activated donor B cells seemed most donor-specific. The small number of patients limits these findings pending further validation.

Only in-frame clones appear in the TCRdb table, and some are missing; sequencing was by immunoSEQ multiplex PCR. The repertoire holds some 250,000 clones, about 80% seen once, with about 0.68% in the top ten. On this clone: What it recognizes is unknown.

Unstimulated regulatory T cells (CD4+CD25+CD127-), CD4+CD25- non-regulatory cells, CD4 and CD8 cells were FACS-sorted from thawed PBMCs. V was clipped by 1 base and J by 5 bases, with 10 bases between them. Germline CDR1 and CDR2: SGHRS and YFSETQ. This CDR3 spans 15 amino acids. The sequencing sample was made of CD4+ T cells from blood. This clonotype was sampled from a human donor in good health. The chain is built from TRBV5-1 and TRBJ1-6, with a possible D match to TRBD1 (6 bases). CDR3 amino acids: CASSLSGQNNSPLHF. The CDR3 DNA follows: TGCGCCAGCAGCTTGTCTGGACAGAATAATTCACCCCTCCACTTT.